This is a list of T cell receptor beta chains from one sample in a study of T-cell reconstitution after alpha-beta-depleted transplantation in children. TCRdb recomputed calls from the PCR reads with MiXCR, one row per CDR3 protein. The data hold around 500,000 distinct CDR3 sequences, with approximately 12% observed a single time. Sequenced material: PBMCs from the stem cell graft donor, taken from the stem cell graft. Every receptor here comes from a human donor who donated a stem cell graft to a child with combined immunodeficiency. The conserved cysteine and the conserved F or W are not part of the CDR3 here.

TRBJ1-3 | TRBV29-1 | SVEDQEFGNTIY
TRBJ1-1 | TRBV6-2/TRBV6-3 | ASSYRDRGRRNTEAF
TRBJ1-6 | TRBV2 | ASSEGRGPNSPLH
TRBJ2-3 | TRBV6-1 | ASSRPGGNSDTQY
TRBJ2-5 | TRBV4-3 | ASSQDHEQALVTQY
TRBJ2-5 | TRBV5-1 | ASSFGVSGETQY
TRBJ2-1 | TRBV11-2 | ASSSQGVADYEYNEQF
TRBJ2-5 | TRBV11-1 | ASSFLRDRAEETQY
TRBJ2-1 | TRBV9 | ASSVGPTPRGYNEQF
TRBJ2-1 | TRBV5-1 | ASSSGVYYNEQF
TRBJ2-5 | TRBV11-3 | ASNRVRGLAGAETQY
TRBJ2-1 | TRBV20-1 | SARTGTSGSFGTNEQF
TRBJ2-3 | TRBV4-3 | ASSQDNLRFTDTQY
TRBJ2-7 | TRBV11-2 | ASSSSLLAGGPYEQY
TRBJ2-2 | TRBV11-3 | ASSLEGLAGSVGELF
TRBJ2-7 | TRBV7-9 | ASSLALGEFHEQY
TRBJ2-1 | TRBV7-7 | ASSLVVVGLAGENEQF
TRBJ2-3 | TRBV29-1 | SVSQRRSTDTQY
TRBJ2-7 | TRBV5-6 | ASSLGRGLAYEQY
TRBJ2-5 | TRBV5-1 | ASSLDPGLAGKETQY
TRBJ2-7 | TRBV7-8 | ASMLTGWGEQY
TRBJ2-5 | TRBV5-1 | ASRKEQGPQETQY
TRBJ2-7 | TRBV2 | ASMQDSTYEQY
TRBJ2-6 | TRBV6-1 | ASSSRGDGANVLT
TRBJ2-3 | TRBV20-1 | SSTPGLASTDTQY